The 30 T cell receptor beta chains listed next were all sequenced from one sample in a study of cytomegalovirus exposure and HLA in healthy donors (TCRdb year 2017). Library generation was performed with the immunoSEQ multiplex PCR assay. For the multiplex PCR, a mixture combining 60 forward primers for TCR Vbeta segments and 13 reverse primers for TCR Jbeta segments was used. Sourced from immuneACCESS, this table was stored by TCRdb with only in-frame sequences that have V and J called. A share of the clones is absent; for the studies checked, an unresolved V gene accounts for under half, and the remainder has no known explanation. This sample gives around 130,000 clones in total; around 8.5% of them show up just once. The top ten clones comprise under 7% of the sample. Sequenced input: PBMCs. These receptors all stem from a man aged 35 to 55 in good health and CMV-seronegative.

This clone was picked up a small number of times. The chain combines TRBV5-6 with TRBJ2-1; D ambiguous. The germline V gene has CDR1 SGHDT and CDR2 YYEEEE. Deletions cut 5 bases from V and 2 bases from J, with 14 bases between. The CDR3 extends over 15 amino acids. DNA for the CDR3: TGTGCCAGCAGTGTCCACGTGGGCACCTACAATGAGCAGTTCTTC. It specifies CASSVHVGTYNEQFF.

The J gene is TRBJ2-7, the V gene TRBV9, with 8 bases lining up with TRBD2. The V gene's germline CDR1 is SGDLS and CDR2 YYNGEE. The V segment lost 3 bases and the J segment 4 bases; nucleotides outside the gene matches: 3. The CDR3 consists of 13 residues. The CDR3 protein is CASSGAGEYEQYF. The CDR3 region has the DNA TGTGCCAGCAGCGGAGCGGGGGAGTACGAGCAGTACTTC.

The V and J genes are TRBV7-2 and TRBJ2-1; 8 nucleotides line up with TRBD2. Germline CDR1 is SGHTA and CDR2 is FQGNSA. This CDR3 is 16 amino acids long. Trimming at V came to 5 bases and at J to 2 bases, leaving 8 bases not matched to a gene. The CDR3 region has the DNA TGTGCCAGCAGCCCCGGGGGGGGCCATACCTACAATGAGCAGTTCTTC. Translating gives CASSPGGGHTYNEQFF.

This rearrangement joins TRBV5-6 to TRBJ1-1, with TRBD1 matching over 7 bases. CDR3 length: 15 residues. The trim removed 3 bases at V and 1 base at J, leaving 6 bases unmatched. Looked up from germline, CDR1 is SGHDT and CDR2 is YYEEEE. CDR3 DNA: TGTGCCAGCAGCTACAGGGGTGGTTGGAACACTGAAGCTTTCTTT. Amino acids: CASSYRGGWNTEAFF.

The chain couples TRBV6-6 to TRBJ1-6, with D unresolved. The germline V and J ends were trimmed by 6 bases and 10 bases, with 16 bases remaining between them. Germline V gene sequence: CDR1 MNHNY, CDR2 SVGAGI (reference sequence). The CDR3 consists of 14 residues. The CDR3: CASSPAQRRSPLHF. As DNA, the CDR3 is TGTGCCAGCAGCCCCGCGCAGCGAAGGTCACCCCTCCACTTT.

This clone showed up just a few times. The rearrangement uses TRBV28 and TRBJ2-5, with 9 positions matching TRBD1. The assigned J gene may be wrong: the sequence end matches TRBJ2-7 better. The CDR3 sequence is 15 residues long. CDR1 and CDR2 from the germline V gene are MDHEN and SYDVKM. The CDR3 DNA is TGTGCCAGCAGCCTTTATAAGGGACAGGGCTACGAGCAGTACTTC. It specifies CASSLYKGQGYEQYF.

This clone was counted a few times. This sequence joins TRBV19 and TRBJ2-2; 9 bases agree with TRBD2. The CDR3 runs to 17 residues. Germline V lookup: CDR1 LNHDA, CDR2 SQIVND (reference sequence). V was clipped by 4 bases and J by 0 bases; unmatched bases: 6. CDR3 nucleotide sequence: TGTGCCAGTAGTACCCTACTAGCGGGTGCGAACACCGGGGAGCTGTTTTTT. It is translated as CASSTLLAGANTGELFF.

This clone occurred a few times. V and J are TRBV5-1 and TRBJ2-5; 11 nucleotides align to TRBD2. V lost 3 bases and J lost 2; bases outside the gene matches: 3. CDR3 length: 15 amino acids. Germline CDR1 SGHRS, CDR2 YFSETQ. The CDR3, as DNA: TGCGCCAGCAGCTATACTAGCGGGGGACAAGAGACCCAGTACTTC. Translating it yields CASSYTSGGQETQYF.

The table lists this clone with a few counts. Other DNA sequences in this sample translate to the same CDR3. The genes are TRBV30 and TRBJ2-5, with D perhaps TRBD1 (6 bases). The CDR3 extends over 15 amino acids. V was trimmed by 0 bases and J by 4 bases, leaving 15 bases between them. Looked up from germline, CDR1 is GTSNPN and CDR2 is SVGIG (reference sequence). As DNA, the CDR3 is TGTGCCTGGAGTGTACGGTGGGGGCGAGGAGAGACCCAGTACTTC. This encodes CAWSVRWGRGETQYF. The full variable domain, rest sourced from reference TRBV30 and TRBJ2-5, is SQTIHQWPATLVQPVGSPLSLECTVEGTSNPNLYWYRQAAGRGLQLLFYSVGIGQISSEVPQNLSASRPQDRQFILSSKKLLLSDSGFYLCAWSVRWGRGETQYFGPGTRLLVL.

In its sample, this clone was seen a few times. The chain is built from TRBV7-9 and TRBJ1-2; 10 bases map to TRBD1. This CDR3 is built from 14 residues. Losses at the gene ends were 3 bases for V and 3 bases for J; bases not matched to a gene: 1. Germline V gene lookup returns CDR1 SEHNR and CDR2 FQNEAQ (reference sequence). The chain's CDR3 is CASSFGQGDYGYTF. CDR3 DNA sequence: TGTGCCAGCAGCTTCGGACAGGGGGACTATGGCTACACCTTC.

This clone was counted between two and nine times. The chain joins TRBV6-1 to TRBJ1-1; D gene ambiguous. Germline V gene sequence: CDR1 MNHNS, CDR2 SASEGT. The CDR3 consists of 14 residues. Trimming left V 3 bases short and J 7 bases short, with 15 bases between. CDR3: CASSDNNYGGEAFF. Written as DNA, the CDR3 is TGTGCCAGCAGTGACAACAATTACGGCGGTGAAGCTTTCTTT.

The genes are TRBV18 and TRBJ2-7, with TRBD1 identical over 10 bases. This CDR3 comprises 15 residues. The V gene's germline CDR1 is KGHSH and CDR2 LQKENI. V lost 5 bases, J lost 5 bases, and 9 bases stayed unmatched. For the CDR3, the DNA is TGTGCCAGCTCATCCGGGGGACAGGGGAAAAACGAGCAGTACTTC. It yields the protein CASSSGGQGKNEQYF.

The CDR3 sequence: CASSQDSGGIGELFF. In DNA form, the CDR3 reads TGCGCCAGCAGCCAAGATTCGGGGGGGATCGGGGAGCTGTTTTTT. This rearrangement joins TRBV4-3 to TRBJ2-2, with TRBD2 matching over 8 bases. There are 15 residues in the CDR3. Losses at the gene ends were 0 bases for V and 7 bases for J; bases not matched to a gene: 4. CDR1 is LGHNA and CDR2 is YSLEER in the germline V gene.

There are a few counts of this clone. V gene TRBV6-5 combines with J gene TRBJ2-1; 9 bases map to TRBD2. The CDR3 has 16 amino acids. Germline-derived CDR1 and CDR2 are MNHEY and SVGAGI. J was trimmed by 0 bases and V by 2 bases; bases with no gene match: 2. The CDR3 DNA sequence: TGTGCCAGCAGTTACAGCGGGGGGAGCTCCTACAATGAGCAGTTCTTC. It is translated as CASSYSGGSSYNEQFF.

This clone showed up just a few times. V usage is TRBV27 and J usage is TRBJ2-2; the D gene is possibly TRBD1 (6 bases). CDR1 and CDR2 (germline): MNHEY, SMNVEV (reference sequence). Trimming shortened V by 8 bases and J by 5 bases, and 12 bases separated the two germline ends. The length of the CDR3 is 13 residues. DNA for the CDR3: TGTGCCAGCGGCCCCAGGGGTACCGGGGAGCTGTTTTTT. Translated: CASGPRGTGELFF.

The table lists this clone with a few counts. The rearrangement uses TRBV6-5 and TRBJ2-7, with 7 bases that match TRBD1. With V trimmed by 6 bases and J by 4 bases, 6 bases remained unmatched. Germline loops: CDR1 MNHEY, CDR2 SVGAGI. The CDR3 is 13 residues long. The CDR3 region is CASSLTGVYEQYF. As DNA, the CDR3 is TGTGCCAGCAGCTTAACAGGGGTTTACGAGCAGTACTTC.

This clone has only a few counts. The chain couples TRBV10-1 to TRBJ1-6, with TRBD1 matching 7 bases. Germline lookup yields CDR1 WNHNN and CDR2 SYGVQD (reference sequence). The J segment lost 7 bases and the V segment lost 4 bases, leaving 7 bases of the junction unmatched. CDR3 size: 15 residues. CDR3 loop: CASSAGGRQNSPLHF. The DNA of the CDR3 is TGCGCCAGCAGTGCAGGGGGTAGACAAAATTCACCCCTCCACTTT.

The table lists this clone with a few counts. This chain joins TRBV7-9 and TRBJ1-2; D unclear. Germline CDR1 and CDR2: SEHNR and FQNEAQ (reference sequence). CDR3 size: 14 residues. Trimming removed 5 bases at V and 4 bases at J, with 14 bases between. CDR3 sequence: CASSPGVGIYGYTF. For the CDR3, the DNA is TGTGCCAGCAGCCCCGGGGTAGGGATCTATGGCTACACCTTC. Based on the CDR3 plus reference TRBV7-9 and TRBJ1-2, the full variable domain is DTGVSQNPRHKITKRGQNVTFRCDPISEHNRLYWYRQTLGQGPEFLTYFQNEAQLEKSRLLSDRFSAERPKGSFSTLEIQRTEQGDSAMYLCASSPGVGIYGYTFGSGTRLTVV.

J is TRBJ2-1 and V is TRBV5-1, with 10 bases identical to TRBD1. Per germline, CDR1 SGHRS and CDR2 YFSETQ. The V and J ends lost 0 bases and 9 bases, in that order; junction bases with no gene match: 15. This CDR3 is built from 18 residues. The CDR3 DNA is TGCGCCAGCAGCTTGGTACCCCCGACAGGGGGCGGATCCACTGAGCAGTTCTTC. It codes for CASSLVPPTGGGSTEQFF.

This clone has just a few counts. V is TRBV6-5 and J is TRBJ1-1; no clear D gene. In germline, CDR1 is MNHEY, CDR2 SVGAGI. CDR3 length equals 13 residues. V lost 6 bases to trimming and J lost 1 base, with 9 bases between them. The CDR3 bases are TGTGCCAGCAGCCCAGACTGGAACACTGAAGCTTTCTTT. The encoded protein is CASSPDWNTEAFF.

The rearrangement uses TRBV7-9 and TRBJ2-2; D is possibly TRBD1 (6 bases). The germline CDR1 and CDR2 sequences are SEHNR and FQNEAQ (reference sequence). V was clipped by 1 base and J by 6 bases, with 9 bases between them. CDR3 length equals 14 residues. The CDR3 DNA is TGTGCCAGCAGCTTAGAACAGGGTCCCGGGGAGCTGTTTTTT. This translates into CASSLEQGPGELFF.

This chain connects TRBV30 to TRBJ1-1; D is undetermined. From germline, CDR1 is GTSNPN and CDR2 SVGIG (reference sequence). This CDR3 has 13 amino acids. The germline V and J ends were trimmed by 2 bases and 5 bases, with 12 bases remaining between them. The CDR3 coding sequence is TGTGCCTGGAGTCCGGGCCGAGGGACTGAAGCTTTCTTT. Its translation: CAWSPGRGTEAFF.

The rearrangement uses TRBV15 and TRBJ2-7; 7 bases are a match to TRBD1. The germline gives CDR1 LNHNV, CDR2 YYDKDF (reference sequence). V was pared by 0 bases and J by 2 bases, with 4 bases of the junction left unmatched. CDR3 length equals 15 residues. The DNA for the CDR3 is TGTGCCACCAGCAGAGATCCCGACAGGGCCTACGAGCAGTACTTC. Encoded protein: CATSRDPDRAYEQYF.

This clone turned up a few times. The chain uses TRBV6-4 and TRBJ2-3; 11 bases fit TRBD1. V dropped 2 bases and J dropped 5; count of bases not matched to a gene: 6. CDR1 and CDR2 from the germline V gene are MRHNA and SNTAGT. This CDR3 has 16 amino acids. The CDR3 coding sequence is TGTGCCAGCAGTGACAGGCCGGGACAGGGGGAAGATACGCAGTATTTT. Translation gives CASSDRPGQGEDTQYF.

This clone was picked up a small number of times. This chain joins TRBV23-1 and TRBJ1-5; no clear D gene. TRBV23-1 falls under the ORF class, with uncertain function. This CDR3 comprises 12 residues. The V and J ends lost 8 bases and 5 bases respectively, with 10 bases between them. CDR3 coding DNA: TGCGCCAGCGGAGAATTCCATCAGCCCCAGCATTTT. It specifies CASGEFHQPQHF.

This clone was recorded a few times. The same CDR3 can be traced to other DNA sequences in this sample. The rearrangement links TRBV11-2 to TRBJ2-7; 7 bases are a match to TRBD2. There are 16 residues in the CDR3. CDR1 and CDR2 (germline): SGHAT, FQNNGV. V lost 1 base, J lost 7 bases, and 13 bases stayed unmatched. The CDR3 loop is CASSLGGIAGSGEQYF. Here the CDR3 DNA reads TGTGCCAGCAGCTTAGGTGGAATAGCGGGCTCGGGGGAGCAGTACTTC. Variable domain in full (rest from reference TRBV11-2 and TRBJ2-7): EAGVAQSPRYKIIEKRQSVAFWCNPISGHATLYWYQQILGQGPKLLIQFQNNGVVDDSQLPKDRFSAERLKGVDSTLKIQPAKLEDSAVYLCASSLGGIAGSGEQYFGPGTRLTVT.

In this sample, this clone turned up a few times. The chain uses TRBV6-5 and TRBJ1-2; no reliable D call. Trimming left V 5 bases short and J 3 bases short, with 13 bases between. This CDR3 is built from 14 residues. Germline V gene data show CDR1 as MNHEY and CDR2 as SVGAGI. The DNA for the CDR3 is TGTGCCAGCAGTCCTAGTTACGACCACTATGGCTACACCTTC. It specifies CASSPSYDHYGYTF.

The chain employs TRBV4-2 and TRBJ1-5; unclear D gene. Trimming pared 0 bases from V and 3 bases from J, leaving 12 bases between. The CDR3 is 16 residues long. Germline CDR1 and CDR2: LGHNA and YNFKEQ. The CDR3 is CASSQDRRVSNQPQHF. The DNA for the CDR3 is TGTGCCAGCAGCCAAGATCGGAGGGTTTCCAATCAGCCCCAGCATTTT.

V and J are TRBV4-1 and TRBJ1-2; TRBD1 matches 10 bases. CDR1 MGHRA and CDR2 YSYEKL come from the germline V gene. The V and J ends lost 4 bases and 7 bases, in that order; junction bases with no gene match: 6. CDR3 length: 14 residues. CDR3 in amino acids: CASSPGTGASGYTF. The CDR3 bases are TGCGCCAGCAGCCCCGGGACAGGGGCAAGTGGCTACACCTTC.

V and J are TRBV2 and TRBJ2-2, with 8 nucleotides matching TRBD1. Germline V gene data show CDR1 as SNHLY and CDR2 as FYNNEI. Trimming took 2 bases from V and 1 from J; bases not matched to a gene: 3. The CDR3 is made up of 16 amino acids. The CDR3 coding sequence is TGTGCCAGCAGTGAAATCGGGACAGGGAACACCGGGGAGCTGTTTTTT. Its translation is CASSEIGTGNTGELFF.